This T cell receptor beta chain was recorded in a study of cytomegalovirus exposure and HLA in healthy donors. Study results and caveats: V- and J-gene trimming of TCR beta was linked (in a later analysis) to a missense DCLRE1C variant. The study designated 150 to 200 TCR beta chains cytomegalovirus-associated.

As to this clone: Its antigen is not identified.

There are 14 residues in the CDR3. Germline CDR1 is SGHRS and CDR2 is YFSETQ. The junction had 5 bases not matched to a gene; V was cut back by 3 bases and J by 6 bases. The PCR ran on 60 Vbeta and 13 Jbeta primers. TCRdb's copy holds only in-frame clones and misses some; the assay was immunoSEQ multiplex PCR. The repertoire holds approximately 120,000 clones, roughly 80% seen once, with roughly 9.6% in the top ten. Sequenced material: PBMCs. The V and J genes are TRBV5-1 and TRBJ2-2, with 7 bases fitting TRBD1. The sequence was obtained from a man aged 30-40 years in good health and CMV-seropositive. This CDR3 reads CASSSGTAPGELFF. DNA for the CDR3: TGCGCCAGCAGCTCAGGGACAGCACCCGGGGAGCTGTTTTTT.